A single sample gave rise to the 12 T cell receptor beta chains below, sequenced in a study of blood T cell repertoires in COVID-19. Clones were sequenced by immunoSEQ multiplex PCR, and TCRdb holds only the in-frame ones, with some missing. Of more than 350,000 clones listed, just under 90% are singletons. Sequenced: PBMCs or T cells enriched from blood (not recorded which). These receptors were obtained from a woman in her forties or fifties who had recovered from COVID-19.

V usage is TRBV30 and J usage is TRBJ1-2; 7 nucleotides align to TRBD1. The CDR3 has 11 residues. CDR1 is GTSNPN, CDR2 SVGIG, per germline (reference sequence). The ends lost 5 bases at V and 4 bases at J; junction bases unmatched: 1. This CDR3 reads CAWGTVYGYTF. In DNA form, the CDR3 reads TGTGCCTGGGGGACAGTCTATGGCTACACCTTC.

The table lists this clone with a count of one. The chain recombines TRBV6-1 with TRBJ1-2; D uncertain. The CDR3 contains 13 residues. CDR1 is MNHNS and CDR2 is SASEGT in the germline V gene. V was trimmed by 3 bases and J by 5 bases, leaving 10 bases between them. The CDR3 nucleotides read TGTGCCAGCAGTGACCCAGGTCGGTATGGCTACACCTTC. Its translation: CASSDPGRYGYTF.

The chain uses TRBV7-2 and TRBJ1-4, with D possibly TRBD1 on 5 matching bases. This CDR3 spans 14 amino acids. V was shortened by 5 bases and J by 8 bases, with 15 bases between the two germline ends. Germline V gene data show CDR1 as SGHTA and CDR2 as FQGNSA. As DNA, the CDR3 is TGTGCCAGCAGCACCGGGGGGGTTCGGGAAAAACTGTTTTTT. Translated, it gives CASSTGGVREKLFF.

The genes are TRBV9 and TRBJ1-6; 9 nucleotides align to TRBD1. CDR1 is SGDLS and CDR2 is YYNGEE in the germline V gene. V was pared by 4 bases and J by 14 bases, with 10 bases of the junction left unmatched. The CDR3 extends over 14 amino acids. For the CDR3, the DNA is TGTGCCAGCAGCACCTCGACAGGGGGATCGGCCCTCCACTTT. The encoded protein is CASSTSTGGSALHF.

In its sample, this clone was seen once. The J gene is TRBJ1-4, the V gene TRBV2; TRBD1 might be the D (6 bases). Trimming cost V 6 bases and J 5 bases, with 16 bases left between them. The CDR3 totals 15 residues. In germline, CDR1 is SNHLY, CDR2 FYNNEI. The CDR3 sequence is CASRKGGTPNEKLFF. The CDR3 nucleotides are TGTGCCAGCAGGAAGGGGGGGACACCAAATGAAAAACTGTTTTTT.

The rearrangement links TRBV18 to TRBJ2-2, with unresolved D. Germline V gene data show CDR1 as KGHSH and CDR2 as LQKENI. The CDR3 contains 13 residues. V was pared by 3 bases and J by 3 bases, with 5 bases between. The CDR3 region has the DNA TGTGCCAGCTCACCTGGGCACACCGGGGAGCTGTTTTTT. This gives the protein CASSPGHTGELFF.

The chain joins TRBV5-1 to TRBJ2-2; maybe TRBD2 (5 bases). The germline CDR1 and CDR2 sequences are SGHRS and YFSETQ. V was shortened by 3 bases and J by 0 bases, with 6 bases between the two germline ends. The CDR3 is 14 residues long. The CDR3 here is CASSSGTNTGELFF. CDR3 sequence (DNA): TGCGCCAGCAGCTCCGGGACGAACACCGGGGAGCTGTTTTTT.

The V gene is TRBV4-2, the J gene TRBJ2-5; no firm D call. The J call is uncertain, as TRBJ2-7 better fits the DNA end. This CDR3 contains 15 residues. The germline gives CDR1 LGHNA, CDR2 YNFKEQ. The CDR3 DNA reads as TGTGCCAGCAGCCAAGATGAGAGCTCAACCTACGAGCAGTACTTC. Its translation is CASSQDESSTYEQYF.

This chain uses TRBV9 with TRBJ2-3, with 16 bases fitting TRBD2. V shed 0 bases, J shed 8 bases, and the junction held 9 bases outside the gene matches. Germline V gene sequence: CDR1 SGDLS, CDR2 YYNGEE. This CDR3 region has 18 residues. This chain's CDR3 is CASSVGGTSGGAGATQYF. In nucleotides, the CDR3 is TGTGCCAGCAGCGTAGGAGGGACTAGCGGGGGGGCCGGAGCTACGCAGTATTTT. The whole variable domain, filled in from reference TRBV9 and TRBJ2-3, reads DSGVTQTPKHLITATGQRVTLRCSPRSGDLSVYWYQQSLDQGLQFLIQYYNGEERAKGNILERFSAQQFPDLHSELNLSSLELGDSALYFCASSVGGTSGGAGATQYFGPGTRLTVL.

The chain has TRBV28 and TRBJ1-5, with D possibly matching TRBD1 (5 bases). The germline CDR1 and CDR2 sequences are MDHEN and SYDVKM. The V and J ends lost 7 bases and 8 bases respectively, with 21 bases between them. This CDR3 region has 15 residues. CDR3 protein: CASTSGTAGGEPQHF. CDR3 bases: TGTGCCAGCACCTCCGGAACTGCCGGGGGTGAGCCCCAGCATTTT.

This chain connects TRBV24-1 to TRBJ1-2, with D unclear. The germline gives CDR1 KGHDR, CDR2 SFDVKD. The length of the CDR3 is 12 residues. CDR3 sequence: CPRLTTNYGYTF. The CDR3 DNA reads TGTCCCCGACTGACGACTAACTATGGCTACACCTTC.

The genes are TRBV21-1 and TRBJ1-1; the table assigns TRBD1, which was not confirmed against the DNA. TRBV21-1 has pseudogene status. The CDR3 spans 9 residues. CDR3 region: CASSSTEAF. CDR3 bases: TGTGCCAGCAGCTCTACAGAAGCCTTT.